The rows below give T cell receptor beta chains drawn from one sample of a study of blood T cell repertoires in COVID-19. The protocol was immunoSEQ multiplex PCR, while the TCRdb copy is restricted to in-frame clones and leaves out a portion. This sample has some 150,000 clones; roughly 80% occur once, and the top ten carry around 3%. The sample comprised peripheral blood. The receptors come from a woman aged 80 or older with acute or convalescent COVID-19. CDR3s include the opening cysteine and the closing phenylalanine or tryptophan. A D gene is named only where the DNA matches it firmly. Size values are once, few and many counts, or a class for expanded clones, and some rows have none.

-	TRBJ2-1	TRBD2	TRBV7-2	TGTGCCAGCAGCTTACTGAGCGGGGGCAACAATGAGCAGTTCTTC	CASSLLSGGNNEQFF
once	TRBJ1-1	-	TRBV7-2	TGTGCCAGCAGCTTCCGGCAGGGCGGTGCTGAAGCTTTCTTT	CASSFRQGGAEAFF
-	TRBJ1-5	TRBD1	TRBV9	TGTGCCAGCAGCGTCTCCGGGACAGGGTCACAGCCCCAGCATTTT	CASSVSGTGSQPQHF
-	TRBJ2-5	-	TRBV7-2	TGTGCCAGCAGCTTAGGAGGACAAATATTGGGGGAGACCCAGTACTTC	CASSLGGQILGETQYF
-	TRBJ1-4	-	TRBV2	TGTGCCAGCAACGACGTCGGGTTGTTTGAAAAACTGTTTTTT	CASNDVGLFEKLFF
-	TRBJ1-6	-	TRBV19	TGTGCCAGTAGTATGCTAGACAGAAATAATTCACCCCTCCACTTT	CASSMLDRNNSPLHF
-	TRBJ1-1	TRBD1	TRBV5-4	TGTGCCAGCAGCTTGGCCAACAGGGGCCTGAACACTGAAGCTTTCTTT	CASSLANRGLNTEAFF
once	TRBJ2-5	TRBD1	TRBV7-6	TGTGCCAGCAGCTCACAGGGGGCGTTTGAAGAGACCCAGTACTTC	CASSSQGAFEETQYF
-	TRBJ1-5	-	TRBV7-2	TGTGCCAGCAGCTCACCTCGGTCGGGCAATCAGCCCCAGCATTTT	CASSSPRSGNQPQHF
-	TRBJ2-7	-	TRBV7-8	TGTGCCAGCAGCTTTTCTCTTTGGCAGGACTACGAGCAGTACTTC	CASSFSLWQDYEQYF
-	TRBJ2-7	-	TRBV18	TGTGCCAGCTCACGCCAGGGTTTAACCGAGCAGTACTTC	CASSRQGLTEQYF
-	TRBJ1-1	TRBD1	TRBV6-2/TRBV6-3	TGTGCCAGCAGCCCTACGGGACAGGGAAGAACTGAAGCTTTCTTT	CASSPTGQGRTEAFF